This entry lists 3 T cell receptor beta chains sequenced from one sample in a study of T cell repertoires in cytomegalovirus infection. TCRdb ran MiXCR on the reads and lists one entry per CDR3 protein. The repertoire holds 900,000 to 950,000 distinct CDR3 sequences, about a third seen once, with over 10% in the top ten. Their recognized antigens are unknown. The sequences come from cultured CD8+ T cells from PBMCs, collected from culture after CMV antigen stimulation. The origin of the receptors is a human donor in good health (CMV status not recorded). Some clones in this sample may be carry-over from other donors' samples.

The chain links TRBV19 to TRBJ1-1; the match to TRBD1 covers 7 bases. Trimming took 4 bases from V and 6 from J; bases not matched to a gene: 8. From germline, CDR1 is LNHDA and CDR2 SQIVND (reference sequence). The CDR3 is 14 amino acids. CDR3 sequence: CASSSTGVSSEAFF. The DNA for the CDR3 is TGTGCCAGTAGTAGCACAGGGGTTTCTTCTGAAGCTTTCTTT.

In this sample, this clonotype turned up a few times. The chain carries TRBV19 and TRBJ1-4, with a weak D call TRBD1 (5 bases). The CDR3 covers 18 residues. V lost 3 bases and J lost 7, with 24 bases in between. Germline V gene data show CDR1 as LNHDA and CDR2 as SQIVND (reference sequence). CDR3 sequence: CASSMTRGYPSAGEKLFF. The CDR3 DNA reads TGTGCCAGTAGTATGACGAGGGGTTACCCCTCGGCGGGTGAAAAACTGTTTTTT. The full variable domain, rest sourced from reference TRBV19 and TRBJ1-4, is DGGITQSPKYLFRKEGQNVTLSCEQNLNHDAMYWYRQDPGQGLRLIYYSQIVNDFQKGDIAEGYSVSREKKESFPLTVTSAQKNPTAFYLCASSMTRGYPSAGEKLFFGSGTQLSVL.

This clonotype was seen a handful of times. J is TRBJ1-4 and V is TRBV7-9; no firm D call. The germline V and J ends were trimmed by 1 base and 8 bases, with 11 bases remaining between them. The CDR3 sequence is 14 residues long. In germline, CDR1 is SEHNR, CDR2 FQNEAQ (reference sequence). The CDR3 bases are TGTGCCAGCAGCTTAGATCCCCCGGACGAAAAACTGTTTTTT. Protein sequence: CASSLDPPDEKLFF. Complete variable domain (other parts from reference TRBV7-9 and TRBJ1-4): DTGVSQNPRHKITKRGQNVTFRCDPISEHNRLYWYRQTLGQGPEFLTYFQNEAQLEKSRLLSDRFSAERPKGSFSTLEIQRTEQGDSAMYLCASSLDPPDEKLFFGSGTQLSVL.